These 4 T cell receptor beta chains were all obtained from the same sample, sequenced in a study of cytomegalovirus exposure and HLA in healthy donors. The protocol was immunoSEQ multiplex PCR, while the TCRdb copy is restricted to in-frame clones and leaves out a portion. The table lists hundreds of thousands of clones, 87% of them singletons, with about 2.5% in the top ten. Sequenced material: PBMCs. The receptors come from a man younger than 35 in good health and CMV-seronegative.

Note on this clone: The junction differs from germline at one of its ends, possibly a read error. The rearrangement links TRBV7-7 to TRBJ2-1; tentatively, D is TRBD2 (5 bases). The germline V gene encodes CDR1 SSHAT and CDR2 FNYEAQ (reference sequence). The CDR3 runs to 13 residues. CDR3 protein: CASSLPGNNEQFF. CDR3 in DNA: TGTGCTAGCAGCTTACCGGGGAACAATGAGCAGTTCTTC.

This clone was seen only once. The V gene is TRBV13, the J gene TRBJ2-5; 7 bases map to TRBD1. CDR1 and CDR2 (germline): PRHDT, FYEKMQ (reference sequence). Trimming removed 3 bases from V and 13 bases from J; junction bases left unmatched: 14. The CDR3 is made up of 14 amino acids. The CDR3 is CASSFGQVPKVRYF. CDR3 bases: TGTGCCAGCAGCTTTGGACAGGTCCCTAAAGTGCGGTACTTC.

V usage is TRBV19 and J usage is TRBJ1-6; no firm D call. Germline V CDR1 and CDR2: LNHDA, SQIVND (reference sequence). The CDR3 length is 15 residues. V was cut by 9 bases and J by 0 bases, with 12 bases left in between. The CDR3 protein is CASRHLSSYNSPLHF. The CDR3 DNA reads as TGTGCCAGCCGACACTTGAGCTCCTATAATTCACCCCTCCACTTT.

The CDR3 nucleotides read TGTGCCAGCAGGACAGGTTACTATGGCTACACCTTC. Translating gives CASRTGYYGYTF. V gene TRBV6-5 combines with J gene TRBJ1-2, with D perhaps TRBD1 (6 bases). The germline CDR1 and CDR2 sequences are MNHEY and SVGAGI. The CDR3 is 12 residues long. Trimming removed 6 bases from V and 3 bases from J, with 8 bases in between.